The clone carrying this TCR beta chain showed up just a few times. This sample is drawn from a study of human T cells and chemical hapten exposure. TCRdb re-derived calls from the RACE reads in MiXCR, one entry per CDR3 protein. The sample shows about 85,000 distinct CDR3 sequences, roughly 12% of them seen only once. Documented time point: patch test 2, 6 weeks after DPC sensitization. Treatment denoted: therapeutic diphenylcyclopropenone sensitization with weekly scalp DPC. The V gene end was trimmed by 5 bases and the J gene end by 4 bases; junction bases not matched to a gene: 8. In germline, CDR1 is MNHEY, CDR2 SMNVEV (reference sequence). The CDR3 runs 15 residues.

This TCR derives from a man younger than 30 with alopecia areata. Some clones in this sample may be carry-over from other donors' samples. The specimen comprised whole blood, sampled in connection with sensitization to the hapten diphenylcyclopropenone (DPC). V usage is TRBV27 and J usage is TRBJ2-7; 10 bases are shared with TRBD1. In nucleotides, the CDR3 is TGTGCCAGCAGTGTGGGGACAGGGGTGGGATACGAGCAGTACGTC. Translation: CASSVGTGVGYEQYV.